The rows below give T cell receptor beta chains drawn from one sample of a study of shared clonotypes between healthy human individuals. Assay: immunoSEQ multiplex PCR; the TCRdb copy retains only in-frame clones and omits some. The data hold about 1 million clones, with roughly 74% observed a single time. The specimen was memory CD4+ T cells from PBMCs. Every receptor here comes from a man in his late teens or twenties in good health. Some clones in this sample may be carry-over from other donors' samples. The CDR3 runs from the conserved cysteine through the conserved F or W. Each record gives: V gene, clone size, CDR3 length, J gene, D gene, CDR3 protein, CDR3 DNA. A D gene is named only where the DNA matches it firmly. Clone size appears in some rows only: once, few, many, or a class for an expanded clone.

v_gene: TRBV2
abundance: NA
len: 14
j_gene: TRBJ1-5
d_gene: NA
CDR3aa: CASSPDRLNQPQHF
CDR3nt: TGTGCCAGCAGTCCAGACAGGCTCAATCAGCCCCAGCATTTT

v_gene: TRBV5-1
abundance: NA
len: 14
j_gene: TRBJ2-5
d_gene: NA
CDR3aa: CASSLSDGQETQYF
CDR3nt: TGCGCCAGCAGCTTGTCCGACGGCCAAGAGACCCAGTACTTC

v_gene: TRBV6-1
abundance: NA
len: 15
j_gene: TRBJ2-2
d_gene: NA
CDR3aa: CATKGAGRNTGELFF
CDR3nt: TGTGCCACCAAGGGGGCGGGGCGAAACACCGGGGAGCTGTTTTTT

v_gene: TRBV28
abundance: NA
len: 12
j_gene: TRBJ2-5
d_gene: NA
CDR3aa: CASSGYQETQYF
CDR3nt: TGTGCCAGCAGTGGTTACCAAGAGACCCAGTACTTC

v_gene: TRBV7-9
abundance: NA
len: 18
j_gene: TRBJ1-4
d_gene: NA
CDR3aa: CASSLGSRDSPTNEKLFF
CDR3nt: TGTGCCAGCAGCTTAGGGTCACGGGATTCGCCAACTAATGAAAAACTGTTTTTT

v_gene: TRBV5-1
abundance: NA
len: 16
j_gene: TRBJ2-3
d_gene: TRBD2
CDR3aa: CASSLASGGRGDTQYF
CDR3nt: TGCGCCAGCAGCTTGGCGTCGGGAGGGCGCGGAGATACGCAGTATTTT

v_gene: TRBV9
abundance: NA
len: 15
j_gene: TRBJ2-7
d_gene: NA
CDR3aa: CASSVGGTRYYEQYF
CDR3nt: TGTGCCAGCAGCGTAGGTGGGACAAGATACTACGAGCAGTACTTC

v_gene: TRBV6-4
abundance: NA
len: 16
j_gene: TRBJ2-2
d_gene: TRBD2
CDR3aa: CASSARAGAGTGELFF
CDR3nt: TGTGCCAGCAGCGCCCGGGCGGGAGCGGGCACCGGGGAGCTGTTTTTT

v_gene: TRBV5-1
abundance: many
len: 15
j_gene: TRBJ2-2
d_gene: NA
CDR3aa: CASSLGQTLTGELFF
CDR3nt: TGCGCCAGCAGCTTAGGGCAGACCCTCACCGGGGAGCTGTTTTTT

v_gene: TRBV5-5
abundance: NA
len: 13
j_gene: TRBJ2-2
d_gene: NA
CDR3aa: CASTSPNTGELFF
CDR3nt: TGTGCCAGCACTTCCCCGAACACCGGGGAGCTGTTTTTT

v_gene: TRBV5-1
abundance: NA
len: 18
j_gene: TRBJ2-7
d_gene: TRBD1
CDR3aa: CASSSSPTGQTRNYEQYF
CDR3nt: TGCGCCAGCAGCTCCTCACCCACGGGACAGACGAGAAACTACGAGCAGTACTTC

v_gene: TRBV28
abundance: few
len: 14
j_gene: TRBJ2-1
d_gene: TRBD1
CDR3aa: CASSATGSSNEQFF
CDR3nt: TGTGCCAGCAGTGCGACAGGGAGCTCCAATGAGCAGTTCTTC

v_gene: TRBV7-9
abundance: few
len: 12
j_gene: TRBJ1-4
d_gene: NA
CDR3aa: CASSGQAGELFF
CDR3nt: TGTGCCAGCAGCGGTCAGGCAGGGGAACTGTTTTTT

v_gene: TRBV11-2
abundance: NA
len: 15
j_gene: TRBJ2-2
d_gene: TRBD1
CDR3aa: CALPRGQQNTGELFF
CDR3nt: TGTGCCCTCCCCAGGGGACAGCAGAACACCGGGGAGCTGTTTTTT

v_gene: TRBV5-5
abundance: NA
len: 17
j_gene: TRBJ2-5
d_gene: TRBD2
CDR3aa: CASSLPPGLAGVETQYF
CDR3nt: TGTGCCAGCAGCTTGCCCCCGGGACTAGCGGGAGTTGAGACCCAGTACTTC